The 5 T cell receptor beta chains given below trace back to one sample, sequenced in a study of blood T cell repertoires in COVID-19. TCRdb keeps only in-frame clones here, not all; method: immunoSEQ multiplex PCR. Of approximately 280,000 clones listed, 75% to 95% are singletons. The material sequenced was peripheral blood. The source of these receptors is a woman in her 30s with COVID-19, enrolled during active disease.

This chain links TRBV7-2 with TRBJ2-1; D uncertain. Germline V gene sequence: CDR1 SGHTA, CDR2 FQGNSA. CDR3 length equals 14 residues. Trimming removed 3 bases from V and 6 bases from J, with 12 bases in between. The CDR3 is CASSFTQASNEQFF. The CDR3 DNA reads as TGTGCCAGCAGCTTCACGCAAGCATCCAATGAGCAGTTCTTC.

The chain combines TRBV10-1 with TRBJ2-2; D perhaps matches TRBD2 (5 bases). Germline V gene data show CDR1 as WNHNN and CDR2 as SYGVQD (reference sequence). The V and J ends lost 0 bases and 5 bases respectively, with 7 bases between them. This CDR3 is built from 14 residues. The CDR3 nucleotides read TGCGCCAGCAGTGAGTCGAGGGCTACCGGGGAGCTGTTTTTT. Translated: CASSESRATGELFF.

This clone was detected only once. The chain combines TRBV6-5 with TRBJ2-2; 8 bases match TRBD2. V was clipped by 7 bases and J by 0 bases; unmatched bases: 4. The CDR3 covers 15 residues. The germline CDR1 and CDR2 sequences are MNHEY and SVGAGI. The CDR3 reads CASTRTSPNTGELFF. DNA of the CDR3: TGTGCCAGCACCAGGACTAGCCCGAACACCGGGGAGCTGTTTTTT.

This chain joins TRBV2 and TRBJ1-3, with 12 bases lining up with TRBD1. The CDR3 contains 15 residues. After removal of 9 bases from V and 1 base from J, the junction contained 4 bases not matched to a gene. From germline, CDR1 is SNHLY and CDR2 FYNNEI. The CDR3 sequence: CASRDRGLSGNTIYF. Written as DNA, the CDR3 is TGTGCCAGTCGGGACAGGGGGCTTTCTGGAAACACCATATATTTT.

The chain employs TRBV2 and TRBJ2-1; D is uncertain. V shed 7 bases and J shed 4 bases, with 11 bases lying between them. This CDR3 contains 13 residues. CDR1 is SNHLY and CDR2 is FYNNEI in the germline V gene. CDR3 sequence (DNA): TGTGCCAGCACCCTACCCTCTTACAATGAGCAGTTCTTC. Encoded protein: CASTLPSYNEQFF.